A single sample gave rise to the 27 T cell receptor beta chains below, sequenced in a study of OX40 agonist ivuxolimab in advanced cancers. The library was made by the immunoSEQ multiplex PCR assay. As stored in TCRdb, this immuneACCESS dataset retains in-frame rearrangements with V and J assigned. A fraction of the clones does not appear; measured against another copy, unresolved V genes explain less than half of the discrepancy, and the remainder lacks a known reason. In this sample the table shows 60,000 to 75,000 clones, roughly 83% of which occur a single time. The top ten clonotypes cover about 7.4% of the sample. The sample in question was CD4+ or CD8+ T cells sorted from blood, obtained in a trial of the OX40 agonist ivuxolimab. The receptors derive from an adult with an advanced solid tumor such as melanoma, head and neck, liver or kidney cancer.

The chain has TRBV7-4 and TRBJ2-6, with 7 bases aligning to TRBD1. The length of the CDR3 is 16 residues. The ends lost 2 bases at V and 0 bases at J; junction bases unmatched: 1. Germline V lookup: CDR1 SGHVT, CDR2 SQSDAQ. In nucleotides, the CDR3 is TGTGCCAGCAGCTTAACAGGGGTCTCTGGGGCCAACGTCCTGACTTTC. This translates into CASSLTGVSGANVLTF.

The rearrangement joins TRBV4-2 to TRBJ1-2, with a possible D match to TRBD1 (5 bases). Germline loops: CDR1 LGHNA, CDR2 YNFKEQ. With 5 bases removed from V and 2 bases from J, the gap between germline ends came to 12 bases. This CDR3 is 14 amino acids long. This chain's CDR3 is CASSGGGKNYGYTF. The CDR3 DNA sequence: TGTGCCAGCAGCGGGGGGGGGAAGAACTATGGCTACACCTTC.

The genes are TRBV29-1 and TRBJ2-4, with TRBD1 matching over 7 bases. The CDR3 loop spans 12 amino acids. V lost 6 bases and J lost 7; bases outside the gene matches: 6. Germline V gene lookup returns CDR1 SQVTM and CDR2 ANQGSEA. The CDR3: CSVRGLGNIQYF. The CDR3 region has the DNA TGCAGCGTAAGGGGGCTAGGGAACATTCAGTACTTC.

V and J are TRBV5-1 and TRBJ2-2, with TRBD1 as a possible D gene (5 bases). The CDR3 runs to 14 residues. The V gene's germline CDR1 is SGHRS and CDR2 YFSETQ. Between the trimmed V and J ends, which lost 4 bases and 5 bases, there was a span of 12 bases. CDR3 in amino acids: CASSRITGTGELFF. DNA of the CDR3: TGCGCCAGCAGCCGAATCACAGGAACCGGGGAGCTGTTTTTT.

A remark on this clone: The same CDR3 also results from other DNA sequences found in this sample. The chain combines TRBV5-1 with TRBJ2-7; the match to TRBD1 covers 7 bases. Looked up from germline, CDR1 is SGHRS and CDR2 is YFSETQ. This CDR3 has 15 amino acids. V lost 1 base to trimming and J lost 2 bases; unmatched junction nucleotides: 6. Written as DNA, the CDR3 is TGCGCCAGCAGCTTGCAGGTACAGGGGCCCTACGAGCAGTACTTC. It yields the protein CASSLQVQGPYEQYF.

This chain connects TRBV25-1 to TRBJ2-1, with 12 bases identical to TRBD1. The trim removed 1 base at V and 8 bases at J, leaving 3 bases unmatched. This CDR3 is built from 15 residues. The V gene's germline CDR1 is MGHDK and CDR2 SYGVNS. CDR3 nucleotide sequence: TGTGCCAGCAGTGAATTAGGGACAGGGGGCCATGAGCAGTTCTTC. Translation gives CASSELGTGGHEQFF.

The chain's CDR3 is CASSLTRVIGTEAFF. The CDR3, as DNA: TGTGCCAGCAGCTTAACAAGGGTTATAGGGACTGAAGCTTTCTTT. This sequence joins TRBV7-6 and TRBJ1-1; unclear D gene. CDR3 length: 15 amino acids. Germline CDR1 reads SGHVS; CDR2 reads FNYEAQ. Trimming left V 2 bases short and J 5 bases short, with 15 bases between.

The chain couples TRBV7-2 to TRBJ2-7; D may correspond to TRBD1 or TRBD2 (5 bases each). Germline lookup yields CDR1 SGHTA and CDR2 FQGNSA. There are 14 residues in the CDR3. The ends were cut back, 3 bases at V and 3 bases at J, with 12 bases in the middle. The CDR3 here is CASSLAGGRYEQYF. CDR3 DNA: TGTGCCAGCAGCTTGGCTGGGGGACGCTACGAGCAGTACTTC.

A single count supports this clone. The chain carries TRBV29-1 and TRBJ1-1; D ambiguous. Germline-derived CDR1 and CDR2 are SQVTM and ANQGSEA. The CDR3 spans 12 residues. The germline V and J ends were trimmed by 6 bases and 0 bases, with 8 bases remaining between them. The CDR3: CSVTVMNTEAFF. CDR3 bases: TGCAGCGTAACAGTTATGAACACTGAAGCTTTCTTT.

This chain uses TRBV9 with TRBJ2-5; 8 bases match TRBD1. Losses at the gene ends were 0 bases for V and 2 bases for J; bases not matched to a gene: 3. Germline V gene sequence: CDR1 SGDLS, CDR2 YYNGEE. The CDR3 runs 15 residues. CDR3 residues: CASSVGDRRQETQYF. DNA for the CDR3: TGTGCCAGCAGCGTAGGGGACAGGAGACAAGAGACCCAGTACTTC.

Concerning this clone: A read error may produce the germline difference seen at one junction end. This chain's CDR3 is CASSWDRDGEQYF. CDR3 bases: TGTGCTAGCAGCTGGGACAGGGACGGCGAGCAGTACTTC. The V call is TRBV7-7, the J call TRBJ2-7; TRBD1 matches at 9 bases. Germline CDR1 SSHAT, CDR2 FNYEAQ (reference sequence). CDR3 size: 13 residues.

The V gene is TRBV5-6, the J gene TRBJ2-7, with D maybe TRBD1 (6 bases). The CDR3 runs 15 residues. With 5 bases removed from V and 2 bases from J, the gap between germline ends came to 17 bases. Germline CDR1 SGHDT, CDR2 YYEEEE. The CDR3: CASRIGTLFAYEQYF. The CDR3 nucleotides read TGTGCCAGCAGGATAGGGACACTATTTGCCTACGAGCAGTACTTC.

V and J are TRBV6-1 and TRBJ2-7; D not certain. In germline, CDR1 is MNHNS, CDR2 SASEGT. Trimming removed 2 bases at V and 4 bases at J, with 9 bases between. There are 13 residues in the CDR3. CDR3 nucleotide sequence: TGTGCCAGCAGTGAAAGGTGGGTGTACGAGCAGTACTTC. The encoded protein is CASSERWVYEQYF.

The chain carries TRBV5-6 and TRBJ2-2; D is possibly TRBD2 (6 bases). Germline loops: CDR1 SGHDT, CDR2 YYEEEE. The CDR3 contains 15 residues. V was pared by 4 bases and J by 4 bases, with 14 bases between. CDR3 sequence reads: CASSHGGIFTGELFF. DNA for the CDR3: TGTGCCAGCAGCCATGGCGGGATTTTCACCGGGGAGCTGTTTTTT.

The sample holds a few counts of this clone. The chain employs TRBV14 and TRBJ2-7; weak D call: TRBD2 (5 bases). V was shortened by 0 bases and J by 1 base, with 10 bases between the two germline ends. The CDR3 extends over 15 amino acids. The germline V gene has CDR1 SGHDN and CDR2 FVKESK. CDR3 residues: CASSQEPRGSYEQYF. The CDR3 bases are TGTGCCAGCAGCCAAGAACCAAGAGGGTCCTACGAGCAGTACTTC.

In its sample, this clone was seen a few times. V gene TRBV2 combines with J gene TRBJ1-2; D call uncertain. Trimming pared 6 bases from V and 4 bases from J, leaving 15 bases between. This CDR3 has 14 amino acids. Germline-derived CDR1 and CDR2 are SNHLY and FYNNEI. This chain's CDR3 is CASRLARSVYGYTF. The CDR3 coding sequence is TGTGCCAGCAGACTCGCCCGGTCCGTCTATGGCTACACCTTC.

This chain uses TRBV5-6 with TRBJ1-2; D is unclear. V dropped 3 bases and J dropped 5 bases, with 20 bases sitting between them. The CDR3 contains 16 residues. In germline, CDR1 is SGHDT, CDR2 YYEEEE. The CDR3 DNA reads TGTGCCAGCAGCTCTTTGGACTCTCGGGGAGGGTATGGCTACACCTTC. This translates into CASSSLDSRGGYGYTF.

The V call is TRBV28, the J call TRBJ2-7; maybe TRBD1 (6 bases). Trimming took 2 bases from V and 2 from J, leaving 16 bases between them. This CDR3 contains 16 residues. Per germline, CDR1 MDHEN and CDR2 SYDVKM. The CDR3: CASSLPPGTSTYEQYF. In DNA, the CDR3 is TGTGCCAGCAGTTTACCCCCCGGGACATCGACCTACGAGCAGTACTTC.

This clone was seen a handful of times. This chain connects TRBV10-2 to TRBJ2-5; D remains unclear. The germline V and J ends were trimmed by 5 bases and 4 bases, with 5 bases remaining between them. Germline assignment: CDR1 WSHSY and CDR2 SAAADI. The CDR3 sequence is 11 residues long. CDR3 sequence (DNA): TGCGCCAGCAGTTTCGGAGAGACCCAGTACTTC. It yields the protein CASSFGETQYF.

This sequence joins TRBV6-1 and TRBJ2-5, with D possibly matching TRBD2 (6 bases). The germline V and J ends were trimmed by 8 bases and 7 bases, with 14 bases remaining between them. The CDR3 consists of 12 residues. Per the germline V gene, CDR1 is MNHNS and CDR2 is SASEGT. CDR3 nucleotides: TGTGCCAGCGGAGCCCCGCGGGGGACCCAGTACTTC. This codes for CASGAPRGTQYF.

This clone showed up just once. CDR3 bases: TGTGCCAGTAGCTCCGTGGACGTCAGGGGTACGCAGTATTTT. It specifies CASSSVDVRGTQYF. The rearrangement uses TRBV19 and TRBJ2-3; D may be TRBD1 (6 bases). Trimming shortened V by 6 bases and J by 8 bases, and 18 bases separated the two germline ends. The CDR3 is made up of 14 amino acids. The germline gives CDR1 LNHDA, CDR2 SQIVND (reference sequence).

This chain uses TRBV5-3 with TRBJ2-7; tentatively, D is TRBD1 or TRBD2 (5 bases each). TRBV5-3 is an ORF; its function is uncertain. Trimming removed 6 bases at V and 0 bases at J, with 25 bases between. The CDR3 totals 18 residues. CDR3 residues: CARTFFIRGDDLSYEQYF. The CDR3, as DNA: TGTGCCAGAACCTTCTTCATAAGGGGAGACGACCTCTCCTACGAGCAGTACTTC.

This clone showed up just once. The chain links TRBV15 to TRBJ1-4; 10 positions agree with TRBD1. The V gene's germline CDR1 is LNHNV and CDR2 YYDKDF (reference sequence). The V gene end was trimmed by 5 bases and the J gene end by 4 bases; junction bases not matched to a gene: 7. The CDR3 has 16 amino acids. The CDR3: CATSPADRGFNEKLFF. In nucleotides, the CDR3 is TGTGCCACCAGCCCTGCGGACAGGGGGTTTAATGAAAAACTGTTTTTT.

V gene TRBV27 combines with J gene TRBJ2-7; TRBD1 matches 8 bases. V shed 0 bases, J shed 3 bases, and the junction held 4 bases outside the gene matches. Germline lookup yields CDR1 MNHEY and CDR2 SMNVEV (reference sequence). The CDR3 has 15 residues. The CDR3 nucleotides are TGTGCCAGCAGTTTATCCTGGACAGGGATCTACGAGCAGTACTTC. It translates to CASSLSWTGIYEQYF.

This sequence joins TRBV27 and TRBJ1-1; D ambiguous. The CDR3 sequence is 14 residues long. Germline-derived CDR1 and CDR2 are MNHEY and SMNVEV (reference sequence). The ends were cut back, 6 bases at V and 4 bases at J, with 15 bases in the middle. The CDR3 DNA reads TGTGCCAGCAGCTATAGTCGGGTCCCCACTGAAGCTTTCTTT. This codes for CASSYSRVPTEAFF.

This chain joins TRBV15 and TRBJ1-2; the D gene is possibly TRBD1 (6 bases). This CDR3 is 14 amino acids long. The germline V gene has CDR1 LNHNV and CDR2 YYDKDF (reference sequence). The V end was cut by 0 bases, the J end by 11 bases, with 16 bases between. The CDR3 DNA follows: TGTGCCACCAGCAGAGATGTGGTAGGAAGGGGGTACACCTTC. Residues: CATSRDVVGRGYTF.

There are a few counts of this clone. J is TRBJ2-7 and V is TRBV5-6, with 9 bases identical to TRBD1. V gave up 4 bases and J gave up 3 bases; unmatched junction bases: 5. The CDR3 extends over 14 amino acids. Germline V gene sequence: CDR1 SGHDT, CDR2 YYEEEE. Here the CDR3 DNA reads TGTGCCAGCAGCCCTGGGACAGGGAACTACGAGCAGTACTTC. Protein: CASSPGTGNYEQYF.